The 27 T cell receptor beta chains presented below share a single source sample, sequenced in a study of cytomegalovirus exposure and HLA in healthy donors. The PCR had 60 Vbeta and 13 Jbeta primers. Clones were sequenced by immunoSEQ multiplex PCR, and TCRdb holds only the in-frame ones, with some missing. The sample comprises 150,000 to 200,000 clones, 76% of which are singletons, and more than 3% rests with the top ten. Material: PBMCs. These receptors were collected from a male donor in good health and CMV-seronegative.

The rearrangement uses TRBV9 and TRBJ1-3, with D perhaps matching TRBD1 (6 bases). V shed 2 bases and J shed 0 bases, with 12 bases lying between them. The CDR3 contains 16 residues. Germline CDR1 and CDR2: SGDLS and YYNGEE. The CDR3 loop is CASSVQGFVSGNTIYF. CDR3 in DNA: TGTGCCAGCAGCGTGCAGGGGTTCGTCTCTGGAAACACCATATATTTT.

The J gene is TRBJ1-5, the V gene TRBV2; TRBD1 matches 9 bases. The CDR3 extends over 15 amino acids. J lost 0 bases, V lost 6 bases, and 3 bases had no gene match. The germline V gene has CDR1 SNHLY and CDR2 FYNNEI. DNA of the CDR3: TGTGCCAGCAGCTGGGACAGGGTTAGCAATCAGCCCCAGCATTTT. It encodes CASSWDRVSNQPQHF.

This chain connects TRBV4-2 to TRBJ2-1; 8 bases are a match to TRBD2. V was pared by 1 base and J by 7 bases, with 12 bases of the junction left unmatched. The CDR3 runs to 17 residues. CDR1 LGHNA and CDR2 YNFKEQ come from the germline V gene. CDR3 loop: CASSQGGAKLAVNEQFF. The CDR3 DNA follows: TGTGCCAGCAGCCAAGGTGGCGCCAAACTAGCGGTGAATGAGCAGTTCTTC.

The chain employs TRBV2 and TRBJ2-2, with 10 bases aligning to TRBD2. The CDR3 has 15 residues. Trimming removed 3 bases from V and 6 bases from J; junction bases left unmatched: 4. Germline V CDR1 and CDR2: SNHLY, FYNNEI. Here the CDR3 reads CASSEGTSVPGELFF. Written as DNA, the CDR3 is TGTGCCAGCAGTGAGGGGACTAGCGTCCCCGGGGAGCTGTTTTTT.

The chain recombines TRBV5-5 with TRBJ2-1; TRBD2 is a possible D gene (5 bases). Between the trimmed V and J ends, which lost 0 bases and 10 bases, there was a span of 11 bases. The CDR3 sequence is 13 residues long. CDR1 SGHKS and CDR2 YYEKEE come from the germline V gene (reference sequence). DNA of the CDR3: TGTGCCAGCAGCTTGGTTCTTTCGGGGGAGCAGTTCTTC. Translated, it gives CASSLVLSGEQFF.

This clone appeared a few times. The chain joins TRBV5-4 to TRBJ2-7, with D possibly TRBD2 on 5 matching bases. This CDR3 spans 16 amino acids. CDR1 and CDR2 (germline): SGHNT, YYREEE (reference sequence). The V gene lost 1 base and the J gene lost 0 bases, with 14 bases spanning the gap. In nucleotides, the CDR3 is TGTGCCAGCAGCTTGACCCCGGGGAGATCCTCCTACGAGCAGTACTTC. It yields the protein CASSLTPGRSSYEQYF.

This CDR3 reads CASERDLSTDTQYF. CDR3 DNA: TGTGCCAGCGAGCGGGATCTTAGCACAGATACGCAGTATTTT. This sequence joins TRBV7-9 and TRBJ2-3; 7 nucleotides agree with TRBD2. The V segment lost 8 bases and the J segment 0 bases; nucleotides outside the gene matches: 5. The CDR3 runs 14 residues. CDR1 and CDR2 (germline): SEHNR, FQNEAQ (reference sequence). The whole variable domain, remainder taken from reference TRBV7-9 and TRBJ2-3, is DTGVSQNPRHKITKRGQNVTFRCDPISEHNRLYWYRQTLGQGPEFLTYFQNEAQLEKSRLLSDRFSAERPKGSFSTLEIQRTEQGDSAMYLCASERDLSTDTQYFGPGTRLTVL.

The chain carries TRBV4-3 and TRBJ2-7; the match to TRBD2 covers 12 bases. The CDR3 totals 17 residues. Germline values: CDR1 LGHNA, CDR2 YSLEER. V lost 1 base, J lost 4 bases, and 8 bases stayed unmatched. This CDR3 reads CASSQGAASGGAYEQYF. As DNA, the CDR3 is TGCGCCAGCAGCCAAGGGGCCGCTAGCGGGGGGGCGTACGAGCAGTACTTC.

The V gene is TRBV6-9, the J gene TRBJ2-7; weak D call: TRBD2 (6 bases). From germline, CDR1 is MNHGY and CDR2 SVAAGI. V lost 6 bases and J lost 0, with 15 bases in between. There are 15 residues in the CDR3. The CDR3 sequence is CASRPPSESSYEQYF. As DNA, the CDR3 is TGTGCCAGCAGACCCCCTAGCGAGAGCTCCTACGAGCAGTACTTC.

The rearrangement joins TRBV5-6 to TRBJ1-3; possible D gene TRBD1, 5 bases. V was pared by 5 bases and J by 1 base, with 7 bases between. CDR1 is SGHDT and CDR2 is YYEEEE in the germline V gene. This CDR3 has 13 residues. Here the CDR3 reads CASSQGSGNTIYF. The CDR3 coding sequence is TGTGCCAGCAGTCAGGGATCTGGAAACACCATATATTTT. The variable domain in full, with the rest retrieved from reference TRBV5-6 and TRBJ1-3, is DAGVTQSPTHLIKTRGQQVTLRCSPKSGHDTVSWYQQALGQGPQFIFQYYEEEERQRGNFPDRFSGHQFPNYSSELNVNALLLGDSALYLCASSQGSGNTIYFGEGSWLTVV.

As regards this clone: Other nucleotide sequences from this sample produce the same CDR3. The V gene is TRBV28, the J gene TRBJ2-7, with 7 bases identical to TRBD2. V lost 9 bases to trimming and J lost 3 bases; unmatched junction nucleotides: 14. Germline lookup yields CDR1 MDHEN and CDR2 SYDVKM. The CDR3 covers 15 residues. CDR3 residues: CASSPGGPNHYEQYF. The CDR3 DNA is TGTGCCAGTAGCCCGGGGGGACCGAACCACTACGAGCAGTACTTC.

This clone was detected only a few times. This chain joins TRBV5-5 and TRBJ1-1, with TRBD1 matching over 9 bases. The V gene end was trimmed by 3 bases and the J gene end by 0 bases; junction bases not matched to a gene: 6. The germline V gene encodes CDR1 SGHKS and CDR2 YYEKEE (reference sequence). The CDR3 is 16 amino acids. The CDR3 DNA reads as TGTGCCAGCAGCTATACAGGGGGCTATATGAACACTGAAGCTTTCTTT. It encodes CASSYTGGYMNTEAFF. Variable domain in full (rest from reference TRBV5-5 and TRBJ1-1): DAGVTQSPTHLIKTRGQQVTLRCSPISGHKSVSWYQQVLGQGPQFIFQYYEKEERGRGNFPDRFSARQFPNYSSELNVNALLLGDSALYLCASSYTGGYMNTEAFFGQGTRLTVV.

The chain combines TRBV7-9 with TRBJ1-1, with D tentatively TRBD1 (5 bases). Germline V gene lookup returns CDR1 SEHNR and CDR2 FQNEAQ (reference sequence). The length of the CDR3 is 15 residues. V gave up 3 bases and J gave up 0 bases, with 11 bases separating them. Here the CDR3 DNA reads TGTGCCAGCAGCTTGGGACTTATTGTGAACACTGAAGCTTTCTTT. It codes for CASSLGLIVNTEAFF.

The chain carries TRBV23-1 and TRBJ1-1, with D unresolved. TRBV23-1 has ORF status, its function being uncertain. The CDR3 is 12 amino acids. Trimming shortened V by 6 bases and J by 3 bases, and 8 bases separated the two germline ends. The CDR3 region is CASRAKDTEAFF. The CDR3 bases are TGCGCCAGCAGGGCCAAAGACACTGAAGCTTTCTTT.

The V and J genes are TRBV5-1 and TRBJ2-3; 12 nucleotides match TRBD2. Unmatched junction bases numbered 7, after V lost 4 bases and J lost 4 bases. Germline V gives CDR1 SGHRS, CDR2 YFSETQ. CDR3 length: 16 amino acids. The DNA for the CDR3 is TGCGCCAGCAGCCACCGGACTAGCGGGGCAGCAGATACGCAGTATTTT. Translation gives CASSHRTSGAADTQYF.

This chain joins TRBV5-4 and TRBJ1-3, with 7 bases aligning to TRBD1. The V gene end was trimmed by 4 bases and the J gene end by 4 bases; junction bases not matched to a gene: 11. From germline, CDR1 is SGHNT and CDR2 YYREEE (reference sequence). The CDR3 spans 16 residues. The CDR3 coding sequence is TGTGCCAGCAGCAGGGACCCGGGACAGCTGGGAAACACCATATATTTT. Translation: CASSRDPGQLGNTIYF.

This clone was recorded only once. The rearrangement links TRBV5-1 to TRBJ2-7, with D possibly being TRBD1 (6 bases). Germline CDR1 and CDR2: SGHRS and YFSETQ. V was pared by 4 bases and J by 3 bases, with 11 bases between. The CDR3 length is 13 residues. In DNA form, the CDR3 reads TGCGCCAGCAGCCCGGGACACTTCTACGAGCAGTACTTC. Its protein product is CASSPGHFYEQYF.

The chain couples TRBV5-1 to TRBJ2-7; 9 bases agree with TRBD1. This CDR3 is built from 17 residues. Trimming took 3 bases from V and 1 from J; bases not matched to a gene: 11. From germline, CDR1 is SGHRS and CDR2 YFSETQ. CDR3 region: CASSWPAGQGWSYEQYF. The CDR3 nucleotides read TGCGCCAGCAGCTGGCCAGCGGGACAGGGTTGGTCCTACGAGCAGTACTTC.

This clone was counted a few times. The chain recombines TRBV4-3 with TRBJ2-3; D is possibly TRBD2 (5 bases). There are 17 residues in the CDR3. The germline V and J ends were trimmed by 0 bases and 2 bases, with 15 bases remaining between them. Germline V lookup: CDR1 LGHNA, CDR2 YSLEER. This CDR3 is CASSQEAVGGYTDTQYF. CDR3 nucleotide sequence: TGCGCCAGCAGCCAAGAAGCGGTAGGCGGATACACAGATACGCAGTATTTT.

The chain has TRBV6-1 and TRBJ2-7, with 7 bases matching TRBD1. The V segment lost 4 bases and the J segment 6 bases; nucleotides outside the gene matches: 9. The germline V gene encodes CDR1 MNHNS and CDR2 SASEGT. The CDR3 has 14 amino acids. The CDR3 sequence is CASSVGTVWGEQYF. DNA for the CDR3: TGTGCCAGCAGTGTCGGGACAGTATGGGGCGAGCAGTACTTC.

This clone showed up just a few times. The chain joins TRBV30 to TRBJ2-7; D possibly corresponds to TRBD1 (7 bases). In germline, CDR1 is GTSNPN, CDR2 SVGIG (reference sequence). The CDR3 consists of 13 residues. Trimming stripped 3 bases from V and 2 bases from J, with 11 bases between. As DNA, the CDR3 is TGTGCCTGGAGCAGGGGGGCCGCCTACGAGCAGTACTTC. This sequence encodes CAWSRGAAYEQYF.

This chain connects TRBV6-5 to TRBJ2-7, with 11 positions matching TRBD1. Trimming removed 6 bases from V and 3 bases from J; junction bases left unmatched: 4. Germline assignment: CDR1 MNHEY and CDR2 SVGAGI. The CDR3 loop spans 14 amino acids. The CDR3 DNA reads TGTGCCAGCAGGGCCGGGACAGGGGGCTACGAGCAGTACTTC. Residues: CASRAGTGGYEQYF.

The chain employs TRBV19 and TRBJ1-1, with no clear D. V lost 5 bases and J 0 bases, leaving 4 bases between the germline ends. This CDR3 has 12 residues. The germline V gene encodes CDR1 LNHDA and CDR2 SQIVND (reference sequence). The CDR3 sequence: CASSVMNTEAFF. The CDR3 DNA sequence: TGTGCCAGTAGTGTTATGAACACTGAAGCTTTCTTT.

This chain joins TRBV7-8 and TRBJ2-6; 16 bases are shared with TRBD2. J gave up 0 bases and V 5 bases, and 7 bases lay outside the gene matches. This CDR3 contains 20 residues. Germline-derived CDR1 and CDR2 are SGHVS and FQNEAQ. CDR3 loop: CASSPGLAGGQISGANVLTF. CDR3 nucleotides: TGTGCCAGCAGCCCGGGACTAGCGGGAGGGCAAATCTCTGGGGCCAACGTCCTGACTTTC.

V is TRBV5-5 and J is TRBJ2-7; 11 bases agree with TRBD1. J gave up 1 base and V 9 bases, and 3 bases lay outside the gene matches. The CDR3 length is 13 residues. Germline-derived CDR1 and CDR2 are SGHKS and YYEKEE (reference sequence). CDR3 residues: CATGQGASYEQYF. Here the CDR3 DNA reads TGTGCCACCGGACAGGGGGCTTCCTACGAGCAGTACTTC.

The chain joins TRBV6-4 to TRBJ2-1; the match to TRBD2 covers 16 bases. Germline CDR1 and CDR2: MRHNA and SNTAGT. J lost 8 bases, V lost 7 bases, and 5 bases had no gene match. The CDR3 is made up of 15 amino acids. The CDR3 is CASKPGTSGGDEQFF. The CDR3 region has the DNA TGTGCCAGCAAGCCGGGGACTAGCGGGGGGGATGAGCAGTTCTTC.

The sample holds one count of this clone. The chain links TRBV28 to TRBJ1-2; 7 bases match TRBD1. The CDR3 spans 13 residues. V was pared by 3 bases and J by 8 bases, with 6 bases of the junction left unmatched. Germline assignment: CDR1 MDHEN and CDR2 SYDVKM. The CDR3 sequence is CASSFRQGGGYTF. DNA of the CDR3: TGTGCCAGCAGTTTCCGCCAGGGGGGAGGCTACACCTTC.